The 16 T cell receptor beta chains reported below all come from one sample, sequenced in a study of T cell responses to AZD1222 COVID-19 vaccine. Here immunoSEQ multiplex PCR was the method, and the copy in TCRdb shows in-frame clones only, minus some. Counted here are approximately 180,000 clones, 90% occurring once; the ten biggest clones make up 6.1%. The material sequenced was peripheral blood, taken on day 0 of AZD1222 vaccination. The receptors here all came from an adult in good health.

The chain recombines TRBV19 with TRBJ1-3, with D perhaps matching TRBD1 (5 bases). The CDR3 totals 16 residues. The V gene's germline CDR1 is LNHDA and CDR2 SQIVND (reference sequence). Deletions cut 1 base from V and 0 bases from J, with 10 bases between. The CDR3 sequence is CASSIVEGLSGNTIYF. As DNA, the CDR3 is TGTGCCAGTAGTATAGTCGAGGGGCTCTCTGGAAACACCATATATTTT.

The rearrangement links TRBV4-1 to TRBJ1-2; D gene ambiguous. CDR1 is MGHRA, CDR2 YSYEKL, per germline. The V gene lost 4 bases and the J gene lost 1 base, with 13 bases spanning the gap. The CDR3 contains 15 residues. The DNA of the CDR3 is TGCGCCAGCAGCCTACGGGAGTCCAGTAACTATGGCTACACCTTC. It encodes CASSLRESSNYGYTF.

The chain uses TRBV9 and TRBJ2-1; D is possibly TRBD2 (6 bases). Germline lookup yields CDR1 SGDLS and CDR2 YYNGEE. Deletions cut 0 bases from V and 3 bases from J, with 7 bases between. This CDR3 spans 14 amino acids. CDR3 nucleotides: TGTGCCAGCAGCGTAGGCGGGGTCTACAATGAGCAGTTCTTC. Residues: CASSVGGVYNEQFF.

J is TRBJ2-1 and V is TRBV5-1, with 9 nucleotides matching TRBD1. J gave up 6 bases and V 4 bases, and 5 bases lay outside the gene matches. Germline V gene lookup returns CDR1 SGHRS and CDR2 YFSETQ. This CDR3 has 14 residues. CDR3: CASSPGTGTNEQFF. The CDR3 nucleotides read TGCGCCAGCAGCCCTGGGACAGGGACCAATGAGCAGTTCTTC.

This sequence joins TRBV6-1 and TRBJ1-2; D not resolved. V was clipped by 3 bases and J by 5 bases, with 7 bases between them. This CDR3 contains 12 residues. The germline V gene encodes CDR1 MNHNS and CDR2 SASEGT. CDR3 in amino acids: CASSEVQYGYTF. CDR3 in DNA: TGTGCCAGCAGTGAGGTGCAGTATGGCTACACCTTC.

The chain employs TRBV6-4 and TRBJ2-1; D possibly corresponds to TRBD2 (6 bases). The CDR3 is 17 residues long. Trimming took off 6 bases at V and 7 bases at J, with 25 bases between the two ends. Germline V gene data show CDR1 as MRHNA and CDR2 as SNTAGT. The CDR3 loop is CASSLTRHSRFRNEQFF. CDR3 nucleotides: TGTGCCAGCAGCCTGACTAGGCACTCCCGCTTCCGGAATGAGCAGTTCTTC.

The chain combines TRBV11-2 with TRBJ2-3, with a possible D match to TRBD2 (6 bases). Germline V CDR1 and CDR2: SGHAT, FQNNGV. The length of the CDR3 is 15 residues. V dropped 4 bases and J dropped 14 bases, with 25 bases sitting between them. CDR3 sequence (DNA): TGTGCCAGCAGCTCCGGGGTGGCGGGAAACCCCGCTTTGTATTTT. Translation gives CASSSGVAGNPALYF.

This clone showed up just a few times. The CDR3 loop is CASSPGLLNTGELFF. The CDR3 region has the DNA TGCGCCAGCAGCCCGGGACTGTTGAACACCGGGGAGCTGTTTTTT. J is TRBJ2-2 and V is TRBV5-1; maybe TRBD2 (6 bases). Deletions cut 4 bases from V and 1 base from J, with 11 bases between. CDR1 and CDR2 (germline): SGHRS, YFSETQ. The CDR3 runs 15 residues.

This clone has only one observation. The chain recombines TRBV7-2 with TRBJ1-5; possible D gene TRBD1, 6 bases. The germline gives CDR1 SGHTA, CDR2 FQGNSA. This CDR3 spans 15 amino acids. V dropped 3 bases and J dropped 1 base, with 10 bases sitting between them. CDR3 sequence (DNA): TGTGCCAGCAGCTTCTTCGGACAGAGCAATCAGCCCCAGCATTTT. Its translation: CASSFFGQSNQPQHF.

This rearrangement joins TRBV28 to TRBJ1-5; tentatively, D is TRBD1 (6 bases). From germline, CDR1 is MDHEN and CDR2 SYDVKM. CDR3 size: 14 residues. Trimming cost V 5 bases and J 10 bases, with 18 bases left between them. CDR3 in DNA: TGTGCCAGCAGTCTGAACAGGGTACCCTACCCCCAGCATTTT. This encodes CASSLNRVPYPQHF.

CDR3 protein: CASSEPVRRGRYNEQFF. The CDR3 DNA is TGCGCCAGCAGTGAGCCGGTGCGTAGAGGAAGATACAATGAGCAGTTCTTC. The V and J genes are TRBV10-1 and TRBJ2-1; no clear D. Between the trimmed V and J ends, which lost 2 bases and 4 bases, there was a span of 18 bases. This CDR3 has 17 amino acids. Germline values: CDR1 WNHNN, CDR2 SYGVQD (reference sequence).

This clone was seen ten or more times. This chain connects TRBV27 to TRBJ1-2; D not resolved. The V gene lost 4 bases and the J gene lost 8 bases, with 11 bases spanning the gap. CDR1 MNHEY and CDR2 SMNVEV come from the germline V gene (reference sequence). There are 12 residues in the CDR3. In DNA form, the CDR3 reads TGTGCCAGCAGTTCTCGGAATGGGGGCTACACCTTC. Translating it yields CASSSRNGGYTF.

This clone was counted between two and nine times. This chain uses TRBV2 with TRBJ1-3; D not certain. Trimming left V 8 bases short and J 5 bases short, with 4 bases between. Looked up from germline, CDR1 is SNHLY and CDR2 is FYNNEI. The CDR3 runs 10 residues. CDR3 DNA: TGTGCCAGCGGGCGAAACACCATATATTTT. Translation: CASGRNTIYF.

The CDR3 region is CASSYGPYSNQPQHF. For the CDR3, the DNA is TGTGCCAGCAGTTACGGTCCGTATAGCAATCAGCCCCAGCATTTT. The V call is TRBV6-5, the J call TRBJ1-5; D remains unclear. The CDR3 extends over 15 amino acids. Trimming took 2 bases from V and 0 from J, leaving 8 bases between them. Germline assignment: CDR1 MNHEY and CDR2 SVGAGI.

V gene TRBV6-5 combines with J gene TRBJ1-2; 7 nucleotides match TRBD1. CDR3 length: 15 residues. V lost 5 bases, J lost 3 bases, and 9 bases stayed unmatched. Germline values: CDR1 MNHEY, CDR2 SVGAGI. The CDR3 region is CASSPQGQVHYGYTF. The CDR3 bases are TGTGCCAGCAGTCCGCAAGGACAGGTTCACTATGGCTACACCTTC.

This chain connects TRBV19 to TRBJ2-3, with no clear D. Between the trimmed V and J ends, which lost 3 bases and 3 bases, there was a span of 4 bases. Germline V CDR1 and CDR2: LNHDA, SQIVND (reference sequence). The CDR3 totals 12 residues. The CDR3 DNA reads as TGTGCCAGTAGTATGGGAACAGATACGCAGTATTTT. Protein: CASSMGTDTQYF.